Below, one TCR beta chain is given with its context. It lacks a known antigen. Qualities for individual bases were not recorded, and no much larger clone is one base off. The source of the sample is a study of memory CD4+ T cells and cytomegalovirus serostatus (dated by TCRdb to the late 2010s). Background on the whole study: A total of some 35 healthy Belgian adults, of whom 9 were CMV seropositive and about 24 were CMV seronegative, were included in the cohort. To replicate a published TCR-based CMV serostatus classifier, the researchers sequenced the CD4+ memory TCRbeta repertoires of a Belgian cohort whose cytomegalovirus serostatus was known. What the study reported, not specific to this receptor: Only CD4+CD45RO+ memory cells were sequenced, unlike the original study, which covered naive and memory CD4+ and CD8+ populations. On the Belgian cohort, the classifier built on the original framework reached a median bootstrapped AUC of around 0.95, with a 95% CI of 0.76-1.00. The results were interpreted as suggesting that the CMV-associated TCR signature is mostly present in the CD4+ memory repertoire. For predicting CMV serostatus, the median bootstrapped AUC was about 0.96 using the original framework and around 0.91 using a US-trained random forest. Among the 164 previously reported CMV-associated TCRbeta sequences, 67 showed up in the CD4+ memory repertoires, with each one found in between one and five individuals.

The Quick-DNA Microprep Kit was used to extract genomic DNA from the sorted cells. TCRbeta DNA was amplified with the immunoSEQ hsTCRbeta kit following the manufacturer's protocol. An Illumina MiSeq instrument was used to sequence the TCRbeta libraries. The original methods were these. Following removal of out-of-frame sequences, some 2 million distinct TCRbeta sequences were retained, with an average of roughly 67,000 per individual. Each individual was scored using the number of about 180 previously reported CMV-associated TCRbeta sequences that the individual carried and the total number of productive distinct TCRbeta sequences. A beta-binomial model was reimplemented in Python, and random forests from scikit-learn, run with default parameters, were trained on data from the US cohort. Classifier performance on the Belgian cohort was summarized as median AUC with percentile confidence intervals calculated over 10,000 bootstrap iterations. Drawn from immuneACCESS, this table holds only the in-frame rearrangements with V and J called that TCRdb kept. Clones are partly lost; checked studies trace under half to an unresolved V gene and leave the rest unexplained. The V and J calls and clone size are taken from that table; D and trimming were inferred from the DNA. The sample has 45,000 to 50,000 clones on record, roughly 78% of them singletons. The top ten clones comprise roughly 0.76% of the sample.

A FACSAria II was used to sort memory CD4+ T cells, defined as single viable CD3+CD4+CD8-CD45RO+ cells. To determine CMV serostatus, a Roche Elecsys assay was used that detects serum IgG against CMV pp150, pp28, p38 and p52. Once the samples were thawed, total CD4+ T cells were enriched through positive selection using CD4 magnetic microbeads. Samples originated from another study that specifically interrogated the CD4+ T cell memory repertoire. Following standard operating procedures, peripheral blood mononuclear cells were isolated and cryopreserved, while serum was kept at -80 degrees C. Staining used CD3-PerCP (BW264/56), CD4-APC (RPA-T4), CD45RO-PE (UCHT1) and CD8-Pacific Orange (3B5) antibodies, with Sytox blue excluding non-viable cells. This sequence was found in an adult in good health and CMV-seronegative. The sequenced sample was memory CD4+ T cells from blood.

The CDR3 here reads CASRDRGYEQYF. At the DNA level, the sequence is TGCGCCAGCCGGGACAGGGGGTACGAGCAGTACTTC. The chain was built from TRBV10-2 and TRBJ2-7; 11 bases in the middle match TRBD1. Germline trimming amounts to 8 bases on V and 4 bases on J, with 1 as the count of junction bases outside the gene matches. CDR1 and CDR2 are read off the germline V gene as WSHSY and SAAADI. The CDR3 sequence holds 12 residues, the cysteine and phenylalanine included. CDR3 DNA only is kept here, 36 bases in frame from base 1.